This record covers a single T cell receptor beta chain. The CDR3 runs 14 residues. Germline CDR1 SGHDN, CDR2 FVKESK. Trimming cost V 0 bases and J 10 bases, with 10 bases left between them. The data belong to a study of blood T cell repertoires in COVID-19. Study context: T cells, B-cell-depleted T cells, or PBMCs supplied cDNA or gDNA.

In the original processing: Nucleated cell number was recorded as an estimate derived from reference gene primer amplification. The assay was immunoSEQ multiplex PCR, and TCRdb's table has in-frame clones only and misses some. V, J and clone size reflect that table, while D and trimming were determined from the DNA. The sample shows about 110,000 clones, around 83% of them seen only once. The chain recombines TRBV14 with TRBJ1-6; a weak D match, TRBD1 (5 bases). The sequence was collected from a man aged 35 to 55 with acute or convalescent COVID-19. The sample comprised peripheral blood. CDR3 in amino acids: CASSQDRVYSPLHF. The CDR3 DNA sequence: TGTGCCAGCAGCCAAGACAGGGTTTACTCACCCCTCCACTTT.